This TCR beta chain was observed in a study of blood T cell repertoires in COVID-19. This clone was counted a single time. The CDR3 consists of 13 residues. Germline lookup yields CDR1 LNHDA and CDR2 SQIVND (reference sequence). Between the trimmed V and J ends, which lost 5 bases and 9 bases, there was a span of 14 bases. The method was immunoSEQ multiplex PCR; TCRdb's version includes in-frame clones alone and lacks a portion of them. This sample has 80,000 or so clones, with about 89% found just once. The material sequenced was peripheral blood. The sequence derives from a woman aged 55-75 years with acute or convalescent COVID-19. The gene calls are TRBV19 and TRBJ2-1, with D tentatively TRBD2 (5 bases). The CDR3 here is CASSELVSPEQFF. CDR3 in DNA: TGTGCCAGTAGTGAACTAGTGAGTCCTGAGCAGTTCTTC.